This T cell receptor beta chain was captured by sequencing in a study of T cells in Graves' hyperthyroidism and ophthalmopathy (dated by TCRdb to between 2019 and 2020). Regarding the complete study: Peripheral blood was sampled at the time of initial diagnosis, prior to any treatment. Following sampling, methimazole starting at 30 mg daily was given to hyperthyroidism patients, and high-dose intravenous methylprednisolone was given to ophthalmopathy patients. To identify TCR V-J signatures that set the groups apart, the researchers used a discovery cohort of approximately 98 patients, made up of under 45 with Graves' ophthalmopathy and 57 with stable Graves' hyperthyroidism. For training and testing, the 100 or so patients in the discovery cohort were randomly divided in a 7:3 ratio. According to the paper, TCR Vbeta CDR3 sequencing was carried out on over 130 peripheral blood samples, which came from over 40 ophthalmopathy, around 74 hyperthyroidism and about 17 progressor patients. Prospective prediction of ophthalmopathy was tested in an independent validation cohort consisting of fewer than 20 hyperthyroidism patients and some 17 patients who later progressed to ophthalmopathy. The study also compared thyroid tissue and blood T-cell repertoires from roughly six Graves' hyperthyroidism patients. The full study reports these points: Most expanded thyroid clonotypes (frequency above 0.001) were also found in blood, which suggests that blood repertoires may mirror thyroid immune responses. Sample size was not statistically predetermined, and investigators were not blinded to group allocation. In cross-validation, a model built on a 13 V-J signature told ophthalmopathy apart from stable hyperthyroidism with just under 90% sensitivity and around 81% specificity, and in testing the same model reached 80%/75%. In validation, progression to ophthalmopathy was predicted by the model with 70.59% sensitivity and 72% to 85% specificity, a median of roughly six months before onset.

Only a few counts were recorded for this clonotype. Its target antigen remains unknown. Base qualities are not recorded, but no much larger clone differs from it by a single base. Amplification of TCR beta CDR3 regions was carried out from RNA transcripts. For the first round of RT-PCR on the TCR CDR3, the HTBI primer set was used together with the Qiagen OneStep RT-PCR kit. Libraries were constructed in a second round of multiplex PCR, after which size selection and purification were carried out. Paired-end sequencing of the libraries was performed with 100 bp reads on an Illumina HiSeq2000. In the authors' own workflow: SOAPnuke was used to process the raw data, throwing out any read that contained adapters or uncalled bases, had a mean Phred below 15, or lacked an exact constant-primer or identifier match. COPE v1.2.5 was used to merge the high-quality paired reads, and each unique nucleotide sequence was defined as a clonotype. MiTCR v1.1 was used to align clonotypes to the IMGT TRBV, TRBD and TRBJ reference segments. The analysis included only V-J combinations with a frequency above 0.0001, which together covered roughly 99% of the repertoires. A TCS score was defined as the ratio between F50 (clonal expansion) and ExV (chaos), using BLOSUM62-based TCRdist between CDR3 peptides within each V-J. Welch's t-statistics and random forest reduced around 510 V-J features to 13, which were used in a naive Bayes classifier (R e1071). The raw public data were reprocessed by TCRdb itself: fastp quality trimming at Q25, MiXCR clonotype calling, in-frame beta chains only. Identical CDR3 proteins give one entry, which carries the most common genes and DNA. These V and J calls originate from TCRdb's pipeline instead of the authors' own analysis. The sample data list 300,000 to 450,000 distinct CDR3 sequences, and 14% of these were observed just once. The leading ten clones occupy approximately 11% of the sample.

Stable Graves' hyperthyroidism was defined as no progression to ophthalmopathy during 18 months of follow-up. Hyperthyroidism patients were newly diagnosed, had a disease duration of under 2 months, and were aged 18 to 65 years. Patients with uncontrolled infections, other autoimmune diseases, pregnancy or lactation were excluded. Diagnoses were established on the basis of clinical symptoms, serum thyroxine and TRAb, thyroid ultrasound, and orbital computed tomography. Ficoll-Paque density gradient centrifugation was used to isolate PBMCs from about 9.4 ml of fresh peripheral blood. Total RNA was extracted with Trizol reagent, and quality was checked on an Agilent 2100 Bioanalyzer. Sequencing was done on a sample of blood. The TCR comes from a woman in her sixties or seventies with Graves' hyperthyroidism.

Read as DNA, the sequence is TGTGCCAGCAGCTTAGTCCCCTCCCCAGATACGCAGTATTTT. This yields the protein CASSLVPSPDTQYF. Rearrangement joined TRBV7-2 to TRBJ2-3, with no D gene named confidently. The germline V gene supplies CDR1 SGHTA and CDR2 FQGNSA. Between the V and J ends, shortened by 1 base and 4 bases respectively, the junction contains 9 bases. From its cysteine to its phenylalanine, the CDR3 spans 14 amino acids. Only the CDR3 DNA is retained, 42 bases long and in frame from the first base.